Below, 30 T cell receptor beta chains from the same sample are listed, as sequenced in a study of CD8 T cells in ankylosing spondylitis. These receptors lack a known antigen. The study, taken as a whole, reports: In ankylosing spondylitis blood, a motif of 7 to 9 highly homologous TCR beta variants appeared characteristic.

TCRdb fed the 5' RACE reads into MiXCR, producing one record per CDR3 protein. This table has 200,000 to 250,000 distinct CDR3 sequences, just under 7.5% appearing once. Sequenced input: blood, either unsorted or a sorted T cell fraction (not recorded which). The receptors originated from a male donor with ankylosing spondylitis.

This clonotype was seen at least ten times. This rearrangement joins TRBV2 to TRBJ2-3, with no clear D. V gave up 6 bases and J gave up 8 bases, with 24 bases separating them. Germline lookup yields CDR1 SNHLY and CDR2 FYNNEI. CDR3 size: 16 residues. Here the CDR3 DNA reads TGTGCCAGCAGCCACAATCGTATTTTAGGCGAAAGTACGCAGTATTTT. Translating it yields CASSHNRILGESTQYF. The full variable domain, its missing parts supplied by reference TRBV2 and TRBJ2-3, is EPEVTQTPSHQVTQMGQEVILRCVPISNHLYFYWYRQILGQKVEFLVSFYNNEISEKSEIFDDQFSVERPDGSNFTLKIRSTKLEDSAMYFCASSHNRILGESTQYFGPGTRLTVL.

This clonotype was counted a few times. J is TRBJ2-2 and V is TRBV3-1; D is ambiguous. The CDR3 runs to 15 residues. V lost 4 bases to trimming and J lost 1 base, with 10 bases between them. In germline, CDR1 is LGHDT, CDR2 YNNKEL (reference sequence). As DNA, the CDR3 is TGTGCCAGCAGCCCCGAATTGGGGAACACCGGGGAGCTGTTTTTT. Translated: CASSPELGNTGELFF.

The chain combines TRBV7-9 with TRBJ1-5; 8 bases line up with TRBD1. J lost 5 bases, V lost 5 bases, and 8 bases had no gene match. This CDR3 comprises 15 residues. In germline, CDR1 is SEHNR, CDR2 FQNEAQ (reference sequence). CDR3 DNA: TGTGCCAGCAGCCGGACAGGGAAATTGGATCAGCCCCAGCATTTT. Translating gives CASSRTGKLDQPQHF.

This clonotype was seen more than once but under ten times. The V call is TRBV4-2, the J call TRBJ2-3; tentatively, D is TRBD1 (5 bases). The germline gives CDR1 LGHNA, CDR2 YNFKEQ. Trimming removed 0 bases from V and 2 bases from J, with 15 bases in between. This CDR3 region has 17 residues. CDR3 sequence (DNA): TGTGCCAGCAGCCAAGACAGAATAGGACATCTCACAGATACGCAGTATTTT. Amino acids: CASSQDRIGHLTDTQYF.

In its sample, this clonotype was seen a few times. CDR3 sequence (DNA): TGCGCCAGCAGCCAAGATACGAGGGAATTAATGAACACTGAAGCTTTCTTT. Its translation is CASSQDTRELMNTEAFF. The V call is TRBV4-3, the J call TRBJ1-1; D unresolved. This CDR3 is 17 amino acids long. V was pared by 0 bases and J by 0 bases, with 14 bases between. CDR1 is LGHNA, CDR2 YSLEER, per germline.

This clonotype has ten or more counts. This chain links TRBV20-1 with TRBJ2-7; 8 positions agree with TRBD1. Germline V gene lookup returns CDR1 DFQATT and CDR2 SNEGSKA (reference sequence). CDR3 length equals 12 residues. The J segment lost 7 bases and the V segment lost 5 bases, leaving 7 bases of the junction unmatched. CDR3 region: CSAQGALGEQYF. The CDR3 DNA follows: TGCAGTGCTCAGGGGGCCCTGGGGGAGCAGTACTTC.

This clonotype was observed many times. The gene calls are TRBV11-2 and TRBJ2-1; D not certain. Germline V CDR1 and CDR2: SGHAT, FQNNGV. Between the trimmed V and J ends, which lost 3 bases and 6 bases, there was a span of 12 bases. This CDR3 comprises 14 residues. CDR3 bases: TGTGCCAGCAGCTTGTTCGGACCTCGCAATGAGCAGTTCTTC. This codes for CASSLFGPRNEQFF.

This clonotype was found many times. J is TRBJ2-1 and V is TRBV28, with 9 bases that match TRBD2. This CDR3 has 15 residues. Germline CDR1 is MDHEN and CDR2 is SYDVKM. V dropped 5 bases and J dropped 6; count of bases not matched to a gene: 8. The chain's CDR3 is CASSAPGLASNEQFF. The CDR3 bases are TGTGCCAGCAGTGCACCGGGACTAGCTTCCAATGAGCAGTTCTTC.

The table lists this clonotype with a few counts. The V gene is TRBV7-8, the J gene TRBJ2-7; no clear D gene. CDR3 size: 13 residues. V was trimmed by 5 bases and J by 2 bases, leaving 10 bases between them. CDR1 and CDR2 (germline): SGHVS, FQNEAQ. CDR3 sequence reads: CASSAHPTYEQYF. The CDR3 coding sequence is TGTGCCAGCAGCGCACACCCGACCTACGAGCAGTACTTC.

This clonotype was detected only a few times. J is TRBJ1-1 and V is TRBV7-9; D is unclear. The CDR3 length is 13 residues. CDR1 is SEHNR, CDR2 FQNEAQ, per germline (reference sequence). V lost 1 base to trimming and J lost 4 bases, with 7 bases between them. CDR3 bases: TGTGCCAGCAGCTTAGTGGGGATCACTGAAGCTTTCTTT. This encodes CASSLVGITEAFF.

This clonotype was detected many times. This chain joins TRBV29-1 and TRBJ2-1; TRBD2 is a possible D gene (8 bases). The CDR3 length is 14 residues. Trimming took 6 bases from V and 6 from J, leaving 18 bases between them. Germline-derived CDR1 and CDR2 are SQVTM and ANQGSEA. Written as DNA, the CDR3 is TGCAGCGTCCTCGGCGGGAGGACAGGCAATGAGCAGTTCTTC. Translated, it gives CSVLGGRTGNEQFF.

The chain recombines TRBV7-8 with TRBJ2-7, with D perhaps matching TRBD2 (5 bases). Germline assignment: CDR1 SGHVS and CDR2 FQNEAQ. Trimming removed 6 bases at V and 5 bases at J, with 20 bases between. This CDR3 comprises 15 residues. The CDR3 DNA reads as TGTGCCAGCAGAAGACGGGGAGCTAAGATCGACGAGCAGTACTTC. The encoded protein is CASRRRGAKIDEQYF. Full variable domain (outside the CDR3, taken from reference TRBV7-8 and TRBJ2-7): GAGVSQSPRYKVAKRGQDVALRCDPISGHVSLFWYQQALGQGPEFLTYFQNEAQLDKSGLPSDRFFAERPEGSVSTLKIQRTQQEDSAVYLCASRRRGAKIDEQYFGPGTRLTVT.

Many counts were recorded for this clonotype. The chain has TRBV27 and TRBJ1-1; weak D call: TRBD1 (5 bases). CDR1 and CDR2 from the germline V gene are MNHEY and SMNVEV (reference sequence). The CDR3 is 15 amino acids. V lost 4 bases, J lost 2 bases, and 14 bases lay in between. The CDR3 nucleotides are TGTGCCAGCAGTTCAGACAAGGGGCGCAACACTGAAGCTTTCTTT. Translation gives CASSSDKGRNTEAFF.

The gene calls are TRBV2 and TRBJ2-7; 8 positions match TRBD1. In germline, CDR1 is SNHLY, CDR2 FYNNEI. V shed 6 bases and J 2 bases; nucleotides not matched to a gene: 9. The CDR3 length is 15 residues. CDR3 nucleotide sequence: TGTGCCAGCAGGAAAGGACAGGGCTTTCCCTACGAGCAGTACTTC. This gives the protein CASRKGQGFPYEQYF.

This clonotype has ten or more counts. CDR3 sequence: CASSPPGTGIYEQYF. The CDR3 region has the DNA TGTGCCAGCAGTCCGCCCGGGACGGGGATCTACGAGCAGTACTTC. J is TRBJ2-7 and V is TRBV27; D is tentatively TRBD1 or TRBD2 (5 bases each). CDR3 length: 15 residues. The germline V gene has CDR1 MNHEY and CDR2 SMNVEV (reference sequence). The germline V and J ends were trimmed by 5 bases and 3 bases, with 17 bases remaining between them.

In this sample, this clonotype turned up many times. The chain's CDR3 is CASSWSGRNNEQFF. The CDR3 DNA reads as TGTGCCAGCAGTTGGTCAGGGAGAAACAATGAGCAGTTCTTC. This rearrangement joins TRBV12-3 or TRBV12-4 to TRBJ2-1; D possibly matches TRBD1 or TRBD2 (5 bases each). V lost 4 bases and J lost 5, with 12 bases in between. The CDR3 sequence is 14 residues long.

The chain carries TRBV20-1 and TRBJ1-6; TRBD1 might be the D (6 bases). Trimming took off 3 bases at V and 9 bases at J, with 21 bases between the two ends. This CDR3 has 16 amino acids. Germline V gene lookup returns CDR1 DFQATT and CDR2 SNEGSKA (reference sequence). The CDR3 region is CSASDGTTPRGSPLHF. In DNA form, the CDR3 reads TGCAGTGCTAGTGATGGGACAACCCCACGGGGTTCACCCCTCCACTTT.

This clonotype was detected many times. V usage is TRBV13 and J usage is TRBJ2-1; no definite D call. Germline CDR1 reads PRHDT; CDR2 reads FYEKMQ (reference sequence). The CDR3 spans 13 residues. V was cut by 5 bases and J by 9 bases, with 14 bases left in between. DNA of the CDR3: TGTGCCAGCAGCCCTTGGTCCCAGAGTGAGCAGTTCTTC. Protein: CASSPWSQSEQFF. Supplemented by reference TRBV13 and TRBJ2-1, the full variable domain reads AAGVIQSPRHLIKEKRETATLKCYPIPRHDTVYWYQQGPGQDPQFLISFYEKMQSDKGSIPDRFSAQQFSDYHSELNMSSLELGDSALYFCASSPWSQSEQFFGPGTRLTVL.

This clonotype turned up a few times. V usage is TRBV5-6 and J usage is TRBJ2-7, with D perhaps being TRBD1 or TRBD2 (5 bases each). The germline CDR1 and CDR2 sequences are SGHDT and YYEEEE. The ends were cut back, 1 base at V and 0 bases at J, with 14 bases in the middle. This CDR3 comprises 16 residues. The CDR3 reads CASSLYGALNSYEQYF. The CDR3 DNA sequence: TGTGCCAGCAGCTTGTACGGGGCCCTAAACTCCTACGAGCAGTACTTC. Drawing the rest from reference TRBV5-6 and TRBJ2-7, the complete variable domain is DAGVTQSPTHLIKTRGQQVTLRCSPKSGHDTVSWYQQALGQGPQFIFQYYEEEERQRGNFPDRFSGHQFPNYSSELNVNALLLGDSALYLCASSLYGALNSYEQYFGPGTRLTVT.

This clonotype was counted ten times or more. J is TRBJ2-1 and V is TRBV27; 7 bases fit TRBD1. This CDR3 region has 15 residues. Trimming cost V 2 bases and J 5 bases; bases outside gene matches: 6. Looked up from germline, CDR1 is MNHEY and CDR2 is SMNVEV (reference sequence). DNA for the CDR3: TGTGCCAGCAGTTTAGGCACAGGGGCCCACAATGAGCAGTTCTTC. Protein sequence: CASSLGTGAHNEQFF.

The table lists this clonotype with a few counts. The rearrangement links TRBV24-1 to TRBJ1-5, with D unclear. The CDR3 runs to 14 residues. The V gene lost 9 bases and the J gene lost 0 bases, with 11 bases spanning the gap. Germline CDR1 KGHDR, CDR2 SFDVKD. CDR3 in DNA: TGTGCCACCGCCTCCCCCTTTAGCAATCAGCCCCAGCATTTT. This translates into CATASPFSNQPQHF.

Many counts were recorded for this clonotype. The chain employs TRBV4-3 and TRBJ2-7, with 10 positions matching TRBD1. The trim removed 3 bases at V and 5 bases at J, leaving 4 bases unmatched. The CDR3 runs to 14 residues. Germline V CDR1 and CDR2: LGHNA, YSLEER. Here the CDR3 reads CASSHRTGGHEQYF. In DNA form, the CDR3 reads TGCGCCAGCAGCCACCGGACAGGGGGTCACGAGCAGTACTTC.

The sample holds many counts of this clonotype. V and J are TRBV5-1 and TRBJ2-7; D may correspond to TRBD1 or TRBD2 (5 bases each). Trimming took off 6 bases at V and 3 bases at J, with 13 bases between the two ends. This CDR3 is built from 13 residues. In germline, CDR1 is SGHRS, CDR2 YFSETQ. The CDR3 DNA follows: TGCGCCAGCAAACCGGGACCGGGCTACGAGCAGTACTTC. Translating gives CASKPGPGYEQYF.

In this sample, this clonotype turned up many times. The genes are TRBV7-6 and TRBJ2-7; D not resolved. Germline values: CDR1 SGHVS, CDR2 FNYEAQ. Deletions cut 5 bases from V and 7 bases from J, with 9 bases between. The CDR3 spans 11 residues. The CDR3 is CASSEAGEQYF. In DNA, the CDR3 is TGTGCCAGCAGCGAGGCCGGAGAGCAGTACTTC.

This clonotype was seen a handful of times. The chain joins TRBV9 to TRBJ2-7; D call uncertain. Per germline, CDR1 SGDLS and CDR2 YYNGEE. This CDR3 is 15 amino acids long. Between the trimmed V and J ends, which lost 0 bases and 2 bases, there was a span of 12 bases. This CDR3 is CASSVGIGSPYEQYF. The CDR3 DNA reads as TGTGCCAGCAGCGTAGGTATAGGTAGTCCCTACGAGCAGTACTTC. Using reference TRBV9 and TRBJ2-7 for the parts outside the CDR3, the full variable domain is DSGVTQTPKHLITATGQRVTLRCSPRSGDLSVYWYQQSLDQGLQFLIQYYNGEERAKGNILERFSAQQFPDLHSELNLSSLELGDSALYFCASSVGIGSPYEQYFGPGTRLTVT.

Many counts were recorded for this clonotype. J is TRBJ2-2 and V is TRBV25-1; 8 nucleotides match TRBD2. The ends lost 0 bases at V and 8 bases at J; junction bases unmatched: 5. The CDR3 spans 15 residues. CDR1 is MGHDK and CDR2 is SYGVNS in the germline V gene. The CDR3 DNA reads as TGTGCCAGCAGTGAATACCCTAGCGGGTCTGGGGAGCTGTTTTTT. This sequence encodes CASSEYPSGSGELFF.

At least ten counts were recorded for this clonotype. V is TRBV12-3 or TRBV12-4 and J is TRBJ1-1; D call uncertain. The CDR3 has 11 residues. Trimming stripped 3 bases from V and 8 bases from J, with 7 bases between. This CDR3 reads CASSFGQEAFF. The CDR3 DNA is TGTGCCAGCAGTTTTGGGCAGGAAGCTTTCTTT.

This clonotype was observed many times. The CDR3 here is CATLGTVNYGYTF. In DNA form, the CDR3 reads TGTGCGACCTTGGGGACAGTTAACTATGGCTACACCTTC. This chain uses TRBV7-9 with TRBJ1-2, with TRBD1 matching over 7 bases. The germline CDR1 and CDR2 sequences are SEHNR and FQNEAQ (reference sequence). The CDR3 runs to 13 residues.

This clonotype has ten or more counts. The V call is TRBV7-6, the J call TRBJ1-1, with D perhaps TRBD1 (5 bases). Looked up from germline, CDR1 is SGHVS and CDR2 is FNYEAQ. The CDR3 is made up of 13 amino acids. V dropped 5 bases and J dropped 7 bases, with 14 bases sitting between them. CDR3 in amino acids: CASSPKAGREAFF. The CDR3, as DNA: TGTGCCAGCAGCCCCAAGGCGGGGCGTGAAGCTTTCTTT.

This clonotype was found a few times. This chain links TRBV14 with TRBJ2-3; D could derive from TRBD1 or TRBD2 (6 bases each). The V and J ends lost 5 bases and 1 base respectively, with 13 bases between them. This CDR3 has 15 residues. In germline, CDR1 is SGHDN, CDR2 FVKESK. CDR3 DNA sequence: TGTGCCAGCAGCGCCCACCGGGGGCGCACAGATACGCAGTATTTT. The encoded protein is CASSAHRGRTDTQYF.